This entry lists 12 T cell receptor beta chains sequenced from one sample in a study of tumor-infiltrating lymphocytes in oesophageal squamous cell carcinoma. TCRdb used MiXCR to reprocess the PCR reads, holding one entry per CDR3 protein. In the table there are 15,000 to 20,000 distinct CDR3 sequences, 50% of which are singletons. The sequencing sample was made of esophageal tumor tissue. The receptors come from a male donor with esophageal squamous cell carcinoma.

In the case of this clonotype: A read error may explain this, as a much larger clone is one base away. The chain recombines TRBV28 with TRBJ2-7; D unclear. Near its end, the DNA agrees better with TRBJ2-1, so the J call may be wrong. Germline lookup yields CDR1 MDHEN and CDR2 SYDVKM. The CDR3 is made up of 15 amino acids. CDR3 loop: CASSLPAGIPYEQFF. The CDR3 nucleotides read TGTGCCAGCAGTTTACCTGCAGGCATTCCCTACGAGCAGTTCTTC.

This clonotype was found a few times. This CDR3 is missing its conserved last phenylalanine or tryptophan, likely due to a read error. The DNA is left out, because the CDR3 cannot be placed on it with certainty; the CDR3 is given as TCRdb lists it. Here the CDR3 reads CASSLDPE. V and J are TRBV11-2 and TRBJ2-2. Germline V CDR1 and CDR2: SGHAT, FQNNGV. From its first to its last residue, the CDR3 has 8 amino acids.

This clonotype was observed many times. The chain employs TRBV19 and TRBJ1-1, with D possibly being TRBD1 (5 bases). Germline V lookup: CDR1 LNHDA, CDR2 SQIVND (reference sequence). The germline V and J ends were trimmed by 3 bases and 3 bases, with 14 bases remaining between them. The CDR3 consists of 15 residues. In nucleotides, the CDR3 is TGTGCCAGTAGTATTCTTCAGGGAAGGTACACTGAAGCTTTCTTT. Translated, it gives CASSILQGRYTEAFF.

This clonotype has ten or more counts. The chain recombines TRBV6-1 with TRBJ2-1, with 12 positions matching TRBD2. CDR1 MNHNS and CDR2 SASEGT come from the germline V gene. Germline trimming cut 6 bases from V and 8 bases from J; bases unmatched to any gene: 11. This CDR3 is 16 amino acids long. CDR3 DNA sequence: TGTGCCAGCAGCCACCCTAGCGGGAGGGCCACGGATGAGCAGTTCTTC. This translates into CASSHPSGRATDEQFF.

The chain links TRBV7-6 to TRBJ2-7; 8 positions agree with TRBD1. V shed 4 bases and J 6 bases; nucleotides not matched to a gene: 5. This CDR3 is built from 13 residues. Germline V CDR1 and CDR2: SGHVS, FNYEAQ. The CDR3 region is CASSYGTGIEQYF. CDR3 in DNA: TGTGCCAGCAGCTACGGGACAGGAATCGAGCAGTACTTC.

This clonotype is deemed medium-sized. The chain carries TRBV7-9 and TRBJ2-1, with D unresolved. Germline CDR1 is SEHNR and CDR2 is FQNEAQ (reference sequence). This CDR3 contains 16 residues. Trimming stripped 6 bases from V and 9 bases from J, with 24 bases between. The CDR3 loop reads CASRYGRGGWTSEQFF. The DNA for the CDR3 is TGTGCCAGCAGATACGGGCGAGGTGGGTGGACCAGTGAGCAGTTCTTC.

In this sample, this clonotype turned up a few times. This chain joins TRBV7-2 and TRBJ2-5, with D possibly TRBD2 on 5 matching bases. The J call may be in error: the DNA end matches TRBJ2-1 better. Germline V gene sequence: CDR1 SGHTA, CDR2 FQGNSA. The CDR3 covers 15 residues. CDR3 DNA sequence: TGTGCCAGCAGCTTAGTGGGCGGGTCCTTTAATGAGCAGTTCTTC. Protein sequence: CASSLVGGSFNEQFF.

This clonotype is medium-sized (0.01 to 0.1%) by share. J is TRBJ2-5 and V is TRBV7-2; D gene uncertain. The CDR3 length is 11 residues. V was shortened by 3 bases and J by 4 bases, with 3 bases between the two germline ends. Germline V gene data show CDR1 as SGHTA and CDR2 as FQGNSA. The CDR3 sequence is CASSFLETQYF. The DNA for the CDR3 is TGTGCCAGCAGCTTTTTAGAGACCCAGTACTTC.

The CDR3, as DNA: TGTGCCAGCAGTGAACCGGGATCCAACCTCTATGGCTACACCTTC. Translated: CASSEPGSNLYGYTF. The V gene is TRBV6-1, the J gene TRBJ2-3; D unclear. The J call may be wrong; the DNA end is better matched by TRBJ1-2. Germline assignment: CDR1 MNHNS and CDR2 SASEGT. This CDR3 contains 15 residues.

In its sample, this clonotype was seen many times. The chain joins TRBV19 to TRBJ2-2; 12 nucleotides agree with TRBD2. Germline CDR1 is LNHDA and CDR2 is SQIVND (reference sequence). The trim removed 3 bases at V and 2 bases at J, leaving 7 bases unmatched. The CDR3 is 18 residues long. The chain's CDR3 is CASSMGSGLAGNTGELFF. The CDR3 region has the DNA TGTGCCAGTAGTATGGGATCCGGACTAGCGGGAAACACCGGGGAGCTGTTTTTT.

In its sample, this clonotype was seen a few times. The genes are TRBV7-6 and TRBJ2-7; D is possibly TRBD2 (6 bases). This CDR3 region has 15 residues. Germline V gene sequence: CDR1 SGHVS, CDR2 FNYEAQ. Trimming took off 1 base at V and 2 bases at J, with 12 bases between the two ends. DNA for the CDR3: TGTGCCAGCAGCTTAGGGGCTAGCGTAGCCTACGAGCAGTACTTC. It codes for CASSLGASVAYEQYF.

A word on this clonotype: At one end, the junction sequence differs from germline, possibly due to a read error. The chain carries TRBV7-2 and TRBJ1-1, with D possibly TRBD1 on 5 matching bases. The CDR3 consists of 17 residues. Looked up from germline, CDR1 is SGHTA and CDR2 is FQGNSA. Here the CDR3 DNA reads TGTGCCAGCGGCTTAGATGGGTGGGGGGGGTCTAGGACTGAAGCTTTCTTT. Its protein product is CASGLDGWGGSRTEAFF. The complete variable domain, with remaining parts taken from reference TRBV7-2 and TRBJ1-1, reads GAGVSQSPSNKVTEKGKDVELRCDPISGHTALYWYRQSLGQGLEFLIYFQGNSAPDKSGLPSDRFSAERTGGSVSTLTIQRTQQEDSAVYLCASGLDGWGGSRTEAFFGQGTRLTVV.